This T cell receptor (beta chain) was recovered during a study of molecular identifiers for immune sequencing clone quantification. As regards this clonotype: What it binds is unknown. Sequence at one end of the junction differs from germline and may be a read error.

MiXCR, applied by TCRdb to the PCR reads, yields one record per CDR3 protein. The sample contains 490,000 or so distinct CDR3 sequences, about 25% of which appear only once. The study's findings and limits: Barcode collisions between identical TCR molecules could shrink estimates of highly expanded clone sizes. Single-cell amounts of spiked Jurkat TCR RNA were reportedly detectable among roughly 1 million naive cells. Among effectors, clones above 20 RNA copies held over 97% of molecules; among naive cells, under 1%.

This TCR derives from a human donor in good health. Some libraries in this study had Jurkat cell RNA spiked in. The specimen was naive CD8+ T cells from blood, with Jurkat cell RNA spiked in. Subset meaning: FACS-sorted CD8+CD4-CCR7+CD45RA+ naive T cells.

This chain's CDR3 is CASSLPEGITYAQYF. The CDR3 DNA sequence: TGTGCCAGCAGCTTACCCGAGGGAATCACCTACGCGCAGTACTTC. The chain couples TRBV11-2 to TRBJ2-7, with D possibly TRBD2 on 5 matching bases. This CDR3 spans 15 amino acids. Looked up from germline, CDR1 is SGHAT and CDR2 is FQNNGV.